This T cell receptor beta chain came from a study of cytomegalovirus exposure and HLA in healthy donors. Overall study results and limits: Trimming of TCR beta V- and J-genes showed a link, identified in a later analysis, to a missense DCLRE1C variant.

The CDR3 loop spans 14 amino acids. The ends were cut back, 4 bases at V and 5 bases at J, with 15 bases in the middle. Germline V lookup: CDR1 GTSNPN, CDR2 SVGIG (reference sequence). This PCR relied on a set of 60 Vbeta primers and 13 Jbeta primers. TCRdb's table, derived via immunoSEQ multiplex PCR, lists solely in-frame clones and lacks some. The repertoire holds 150,000 to 200,000 clones, with about 87% as singletons. As regards this clone: Its specificity is not known.

This sequence originates from a woman in her late teens or twenties in good health and CMV-seronegative. Sequencing was performed on PBMCs. The chain employs TRBV30 and TRBJ1-5; D gene uncertain. The CDR3 nucleotides are TGTGCCTGGACCCGCTCGGGCGGGGATCAGCCCCAGCATTTT. Translating it yields CAWTRSGGDQPQHF.